Listed here are 15 T cell receptor beta chains from one sample, sequenced in a study of blood T cell repertoires in COVID-19. Assay: immunoSEQ multiplex PCR; the TCRdb copy retains only in-frame clones and omits some. The repertoire holds some 170,000 clones, with more than 75% as singletons. The sample consisted of peripheral blood. These receptors were obtained from a man in his sixties with active or convalescent COVID-19.

This sequence joins TRBV15 and TRBJ1-5; no definite D call. V shed 1 base and J shed 5 bases, with 12 bases lying between them. Looked up from germline, CDR1 is LNHNV and CDR2 is YYDKDF (reference sequence). The CDR3 runs 15 residues. In nucleotides, the CDR3 is TGTGCCACCAGCAGAGGGCGGAAAGCGGATCAGCCCCAGCATTTT. Protein sequence: CATSRGRKADQPQHF.

This sequence joins TRBV28 and TRBJ1-1; maybe TRBD1 (5 bases). Germline-derived CDR1 and CDR2 are MDHEN and SYDVKM. Trimming pared 6 bases from V and 1 base from J, leaving 9 bases between. The CDR3 loop spans 13 amino acids. The CDR3 bases are TGTGCCAGCAGGCTAACAGGGAACACTGAAGCTTTCTTT. This encodes CASRLTGNTEAFF.

This chain joins TRBV19 and TRBJ1-4; tentative D call: TRBD1 (6 bases). Germline V gene data show CDR1 as LNHDA and CDR2 as SQIVND (reference sequence). The V and J ends lost 5 bases and 4 bases respectively, with 14 bases between them. This CDR3 is built from 15 residues. CDR3 sequence reads: CASSPWRGGNEKLFF. CDR3 bases: TGTGCCAGTAGTCCCTGGAGGGGGGGTAATGAAAAACTGTTTTTT.

The genes are TRBV7-9 and TRBJ1-1; 11 nucleotides line up with TRBD1. With V trimmed by 5 bases and J by 3 bases, 8 bases remained unmatched. The CDR3 totals 16 residues. The germline gives CDR1 SEHNR, CDR2 FQNEAQ (reference sequence). The CDR3 loop reads CASSPGTGGKDTEAFF. The CDR3 nucleotides are TGTGCCAGCAGCCCAGGGACAGGGGGAAAAGACACTGAAGCTTTCTTT.

This clone was detected only once. The J gene is TRBJ2-1, the V gene TRBV19; TRBD1 aligns across 7 bases. The CDR3 sequence is 15 residues long. V lost 3 bases to trimming and J lost 1 base; unmatched junction nucleotides: 3. Germline loops: CDR1 LNHDA, CDR2 SQIVND (reference sequence). The CDR3 coding sequence is TGTGCCAGTAGTATTGAGGGGGCGTCCTACAATGAGCAGTTCTTC. Its translation: CASSIEGASYNEQFF.

The table lists this clone with a count of one. The chain is built from TRBV2 and TRBJ1-1; D call uncertain. Germline CDR1 reads SNHLY; CDR2 reads FYNNEI. The CDR3 sequence is 15 residues long. V shed 0 bases and J shed 4 bases, with 12 bases lying between them. CDR3 in DNA: TGTGCCAGCAGTGAAGCTTTGGCCAGAATCACTGAAGCTTTCTTT. Protein product: CASSEALARITEAFF.

CDR3 sequence reads: CASTLSGGETDTQYF. In nucleotides, the CDR3 is TGTGCCAGCACCCTAAGCGGGGGGGAAACAGATACGCAGTATTTT. The rearrangement uses TRBV6-5 and TRBJ2-3; 10 bases fit TRBD2. The CDR3 covers 15 residues. Germline trimming cut 7 bases from V and 3 bases from J; bases unmatched to any gene: 7. The germline V gene has CDR1 MNHEY and CDR2 SVGAGI.

This clone turned up a few times. V usage is TRBV18 and J usage is TRBJ1-1, with D perhaps TRBD1 (5 bases). Trimming removed 2 bases from V and 0 bases from J, with 13 bases in between. The germline V gene encodes CDR1 KGHSH and CDR2 LQKENI. This CDR3 is 16 amino acids long. CDR3 DNA sequence: TGTGCCAGCTCACCAGAAGGCAGGGTCATGAACACTGAAGCTTTCTTT. Amino acid sequence: CASSPEGRVMNTEAFF. The full variable domain, rest sourced from reference TRBV18 and TRBJ1-1, is NAGVMQNPRHLVRRRGQEARLRCSPMKGHSHVYWYRQLPEEGLKFMVYLQKENIIDESGMPKERFSAEFPKEGPSILRIQQVVRGDSAAYFCASSPEGRVMNTEAFFGQGTRLTVV.

The V and J genes are TRBV7-2 and TRBJ2-7; 11 bases align to TRBD2. Germline V CDR1 and CDR2: SGHTA, FQGNSA. The CDR3 is made up of 16 amino acids. J gave up 2 bases and V 4 bases, and 7 bases lay outside the gene matches. The DNA of the CDR3 is TGTGCCAGCAGCTATAGCGGGGGGGCCCCGCCCTACGAGCAGTACTTC. This gives the protein CASSYSGGAPPYEQYF. Full variable domain (missing parts from reference TRBV7-2 and TRBJ2-7): GAGVSQSPSNKVTEKGKDVELRCDPISGHTALYWYRQSLGQGLEFLIYFQGNSAPDKSGLPSDRFSAERTGGSVSTLTIQRTQQEDSAVYLCASSYSGGAPPYEQYFGPGTRLTVT.

The chain recombines TRBV4-1 with TRBJ2-5, with 8 bases that match TRBD1. Germline V gives CDR1 MGHRA, CDR2 YSYEKL. This CDR3 is 17 amino acids long. V shed 0 bases, J shed 4 bases, and the junction held 10 bases outside the gene matches. The CDR3 region has the DNA TGCGCCAGCAGCCAAGAGGACAGGGCCCTGCCCACAGAGACCCAGTACTTC. Translated, it gives CASSQEDRALPTETQYF.

The CDR3 nucleotides read TGTGCCAGCTCACCACTCCAGGCGGGGGGTGCTATTCCAGAGACCCAGTACTTC. Amino acids: CASSPLQAGGAIPETQYF. This chain joins TRBV18 and TRBJ2-5; 8 nucleotides match TRBD2. J lost 4 bases, V lost 1 base, and 14 bases had no gene match. CDR1 is KGHSH, CDR2 LQKENI, per germline. This CDR3 is built from 18 residues.

The chain recombines TRBV10-3 with TRBJ1-2; 8 positions match TRBD1. Looked up from germline, CDR1 is ENHRY and CDR2 is SYGVKD. The CDR3 is made up of 15 amino acids. The junction had 6 bases not matched to a gene; V was cut back by 5 bases and J by 1 base. This CDR3 reads CAISFGQGDNYGYTF. Here the CDR3 DNA reads TGTGCCATCAGTTTCGGACAGGGAGATAACTATGGCTACACCTTC.

Regarding this clone: An end of the junction does not agree with germline; a read error may underlie this. This chain links TRBV5-1 with TRBJ1-3; D gene ambiguous. Germline CDR1 is SGHRS and CDR2 is YFSETQ. The CDR3 contains 15 residues. This CDR3 reads CASRLGHLGGNTIYF. The DNA for the CDR3 is TGCGCCAGCAGATTGGGCCATCTCGGTGGAAACACCATATATTTT.

The rearrangement links TRBV7-8 to TRBJ1-1, with 9 bases identical to TRBD1. This CDR3 contains 17 residues. The J segment lost 0 bases and the V segment lost 1 base, leaving 6 bases of the junction unmatched. CDR1 is SGHVS and CDR2 is FQNEAQ in the germline V gene. DNA for the CDR3: TGTGCCAGCAGCTTAGTGGGGACAGGGAGGATGAACACTGAAGCTTTCTTT. Encoded protein: CASSLVGTGRMNTEAFF.

This chain joins TRBV7-2 and TRBJ2-1; 7 bases agree with TRBD2. Germline loops: CDR1 SGHTA, CDR2 FQGNSA. The J segment lost 3 bases and the V segment lost 5 bases, leaving 7 bases of the junction unmatched. CDR3 length: 15 amino acids. The CDR3 region is CASSQDTGGYNEQFF. The CDR3 bases are TGTGCCAGCAGCCAGGACACGGGGGGCTACAATGAGCAGTTCTTC.